Reported below is one TCR beta chain. No antigen is known for it. The data originate from a study of blood T cells in healthy people across ages. Study-level findings and limits: Those diversity estimates obtained from one million T cells were thought to be underestimates. Donor CMV status, an unknown factor, possibly confounded changes in expanded clonotypes.

Next came a second PCR, run for 7 to 11 cycles, which used a sample-barcoded 5' primer along with a J-beta primer mix. Each cDNA molecule carried a tag from a template-switch adaptor that contained 12 random nucleotides. Each CDR3 protein is one row after TCRdb ran MiXCR on the 5' RACE reads. There are 980,000 or so distinct CDR3 sequences in the sample; about 48% occur only once, and 13% lies in the top ten. Germline CDR1 reads SGHAT; CDR2 reads FQNNGV. V was clipped by 2 bases and J by 10 bases; unmatched bases: 11. CDR3 size: 16 residues. The sequenced material came from blood. This receptor was identified in a man aged 25-45 years in good health. The chain combines TRBV11-2 with TRBJ2-1, with 10 positions matching TRBD2. The chain's CDR3 is CASSLSGLAVREEQFF. Here the CDR3 DNA reads TGTGCCAGCAGCTTAAGCGGACTAGCGGTCAGGGAGGAGCAGTTCTTC.